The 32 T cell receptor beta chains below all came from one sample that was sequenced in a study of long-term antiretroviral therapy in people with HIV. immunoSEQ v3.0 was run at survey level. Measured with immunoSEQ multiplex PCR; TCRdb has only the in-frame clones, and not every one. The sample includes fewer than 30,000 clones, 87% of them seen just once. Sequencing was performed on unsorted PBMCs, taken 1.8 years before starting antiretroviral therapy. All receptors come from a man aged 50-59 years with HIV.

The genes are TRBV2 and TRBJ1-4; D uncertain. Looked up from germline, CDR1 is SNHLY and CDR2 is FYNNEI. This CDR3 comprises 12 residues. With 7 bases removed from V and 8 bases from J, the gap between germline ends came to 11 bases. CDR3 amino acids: CASITRGEKLFF. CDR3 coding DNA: TGTGCCAGCATAACCCGAGGAGAAAAACTGTTTTTT.

The chain's CDR3 is CASSPLTAGQETQYF. In DNA form, the CDR3 reads TGCGCCAGCAGCCCCCTAACCGCGGGGCAAGAGACCCAGTACTTC. J is TRBJ2-5 and V is TRBV5-1; the D gene is possibly TRBD2 (6 bases). Germline V lookup: CDR1 SGHRS, CDR2 YFSETQ. V was pared by 4 bases and J by 2 bases, with 15 bases between. The CDR3 consists of 15 residues. The whole variable domain, filled in from reference TRBV5-1 and TRBJ2-5, reads KAGVTQTPRYLIKTRGQQVTLSCSPISGHRSVSWYQQTPGQGLQFLFEYFSETQRNKGNFPGRFSGRQFSNSRSEMNVSTLELGDSALYLCASSPLTAGQETQYFGPGTRLLVL.

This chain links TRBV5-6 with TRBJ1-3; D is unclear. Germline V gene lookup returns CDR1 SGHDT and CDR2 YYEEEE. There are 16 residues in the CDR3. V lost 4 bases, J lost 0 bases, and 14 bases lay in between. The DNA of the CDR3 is TGTGCCAGCAGCGCGGGCCCTGGCGACTCTGGAAACACCATATATTTT. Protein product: CASSAGPGDSGNTIYF.

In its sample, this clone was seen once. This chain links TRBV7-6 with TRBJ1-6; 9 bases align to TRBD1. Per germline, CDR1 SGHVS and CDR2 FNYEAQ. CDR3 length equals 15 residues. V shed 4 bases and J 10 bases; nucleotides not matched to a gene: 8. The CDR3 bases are TGTGCCAGCAGCTCGAGGGACAGGGTGGACTCACCCCTCCACTTT. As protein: CASSSRDRVDSPLHF.

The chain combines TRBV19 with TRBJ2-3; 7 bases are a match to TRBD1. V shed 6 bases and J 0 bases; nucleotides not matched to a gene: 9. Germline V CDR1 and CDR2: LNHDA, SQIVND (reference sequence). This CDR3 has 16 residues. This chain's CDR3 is CASSGAAGGSTDTQYF. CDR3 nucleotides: TGTGCCAGTAGCGGGGCGGCAGGGGGAAGCACAGATACGCAGTATTTT.

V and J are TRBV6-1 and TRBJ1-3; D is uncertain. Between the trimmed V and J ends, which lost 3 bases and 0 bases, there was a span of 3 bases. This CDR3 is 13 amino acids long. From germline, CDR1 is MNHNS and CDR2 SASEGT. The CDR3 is CASSEVSGNTIYF. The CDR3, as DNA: TGTGCCAGCAGTGAGGTCTCTGGAAACACCATATATTTT.

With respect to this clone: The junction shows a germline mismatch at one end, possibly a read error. The CDR3: CASSFLDTEAFF. The CDR3 coding sequence is TGTGCCAGCAGCTTTTTGGACACAGAAGCTTTCTTT. The chain joins TRBV2 to TRBJ1-1; TRBD1 is a possible D gene (5 bases). Germline CDR1 is SNHLY and CDR2 is FYNNEI. There are 12 residues in the CDR3.

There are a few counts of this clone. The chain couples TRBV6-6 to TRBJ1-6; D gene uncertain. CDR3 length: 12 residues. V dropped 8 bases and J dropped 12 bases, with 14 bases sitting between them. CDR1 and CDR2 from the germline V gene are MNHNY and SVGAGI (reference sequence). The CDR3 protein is CASCIEGLPLHF. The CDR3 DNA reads TGTGCCAGCTGTATTGAGGGTTTACCCCTCCACTTT.

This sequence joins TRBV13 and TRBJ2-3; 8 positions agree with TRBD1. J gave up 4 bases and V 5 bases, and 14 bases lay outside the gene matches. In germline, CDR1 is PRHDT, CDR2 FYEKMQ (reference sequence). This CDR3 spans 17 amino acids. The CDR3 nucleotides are TGTGCCAGCAGCCCTATATATTTGGACAGGGTCGCAGATACGCAGTATTTT. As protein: CASSPIYLDRVADTQYF. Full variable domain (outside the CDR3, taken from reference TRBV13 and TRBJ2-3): AAGVIQSPRHLIKEKRETATLKCYPIPRHDTVYWYQQGPGQDPQFLISFYEKMQSDKGSIPDRFSAQQFSDYHSELNMSSLELGDSALYFCASSPIYLDRVADTQYFGPGTRLTVL.

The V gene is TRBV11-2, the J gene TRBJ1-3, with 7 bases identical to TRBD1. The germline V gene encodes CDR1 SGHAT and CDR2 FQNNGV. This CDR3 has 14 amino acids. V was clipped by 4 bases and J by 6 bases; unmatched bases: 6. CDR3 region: CASSSDRVTNTIYF. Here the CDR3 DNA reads TGTGCCAGCAGCTCCGACAGGGTGACAAACACCATATATTTT.

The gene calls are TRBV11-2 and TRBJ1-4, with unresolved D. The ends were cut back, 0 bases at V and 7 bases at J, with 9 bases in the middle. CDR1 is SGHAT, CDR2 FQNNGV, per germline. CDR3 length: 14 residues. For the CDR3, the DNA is TGTGCCAGCAGCTTAGAGCCCGTATCTGAAAAACTGTTTTTT. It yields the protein CASSLEPVSEKLFF.

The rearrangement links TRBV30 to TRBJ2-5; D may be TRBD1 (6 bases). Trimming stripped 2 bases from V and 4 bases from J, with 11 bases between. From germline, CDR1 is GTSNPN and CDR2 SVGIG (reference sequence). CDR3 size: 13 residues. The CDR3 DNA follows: TGTGCCTGGAGTACAGGGCCGGGAGAGACCCAGTACTTC. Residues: CAWSTGPGETQYF.

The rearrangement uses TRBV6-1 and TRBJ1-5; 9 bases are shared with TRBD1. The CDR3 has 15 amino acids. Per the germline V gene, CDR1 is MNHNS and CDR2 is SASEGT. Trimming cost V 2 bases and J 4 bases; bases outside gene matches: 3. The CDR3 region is CASSETGQGNQPQHF. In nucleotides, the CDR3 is TGTGCCAGCAGTGAAACGGGACAGGGAAATCAGCCCCAGCATTTT.

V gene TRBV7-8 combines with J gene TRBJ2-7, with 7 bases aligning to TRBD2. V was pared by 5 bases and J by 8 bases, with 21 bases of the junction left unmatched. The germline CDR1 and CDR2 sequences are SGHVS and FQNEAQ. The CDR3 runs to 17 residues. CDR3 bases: TGTGCCAGCAGCCCCGCACCGTCGGCGGGAGTGAACAGAAAGCAGTACTTC. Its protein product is CASSPAPSAGVNRKQYF.

The CDR3 reads CASSVVRKMNTEAFF. CDR3 DNA sequence: TGTGCCAGCAGTGTTGTCCGGAAGATGAACACTGAAGCTTTCTTT. This sequence joins TRBV2 and TRBJ1-1; unclear D gene. V shed 4 bases and J shed 0 bases, with 12 bases lying between them. This CDR3 contains 15 residues. Germline CDR1 is SNHLY and CDR2 is FYNNEI.

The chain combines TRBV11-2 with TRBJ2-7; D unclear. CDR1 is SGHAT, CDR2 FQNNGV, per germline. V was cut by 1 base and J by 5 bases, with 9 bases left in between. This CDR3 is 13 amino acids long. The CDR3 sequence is CASSLVRFDEQYF. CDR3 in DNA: TGTGCCAGCAGCTTAGTAAGGTTCGACGAGCAGTACTTC.

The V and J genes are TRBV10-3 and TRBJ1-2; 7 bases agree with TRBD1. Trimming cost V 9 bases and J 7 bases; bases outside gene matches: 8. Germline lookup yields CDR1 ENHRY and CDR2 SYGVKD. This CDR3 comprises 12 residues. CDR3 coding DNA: TGTGCCATACTTGACAGGGCTGGTGGCTACACCTTC. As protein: CAILDRAGGYTF.

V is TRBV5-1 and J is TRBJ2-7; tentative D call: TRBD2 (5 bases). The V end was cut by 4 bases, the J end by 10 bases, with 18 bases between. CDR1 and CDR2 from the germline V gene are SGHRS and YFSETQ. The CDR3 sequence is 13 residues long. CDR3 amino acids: CASSLGGGETQYF. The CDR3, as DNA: TGCGCCAGCAGCCTGGGTGGAGGCGAAACCCAGTACTTC.

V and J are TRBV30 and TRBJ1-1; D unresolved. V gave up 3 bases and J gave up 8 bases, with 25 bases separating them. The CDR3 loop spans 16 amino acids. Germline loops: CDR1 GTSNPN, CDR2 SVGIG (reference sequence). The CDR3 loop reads CAWRSFWRESGNEAFF. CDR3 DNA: TGTGCCTGGAGGTCGTTCTGGCGAGAGAGCGGCAACGAAGCTTTCTTT.

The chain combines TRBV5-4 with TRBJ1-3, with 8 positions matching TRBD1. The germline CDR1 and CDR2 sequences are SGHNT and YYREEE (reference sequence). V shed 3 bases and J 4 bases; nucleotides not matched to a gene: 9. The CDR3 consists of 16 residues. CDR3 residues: CASSYTPGTGGNTIYF. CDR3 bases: TGTGCCAGCAGCTACACACCTGGGACAGGAGGAAACACCATATATTTT.

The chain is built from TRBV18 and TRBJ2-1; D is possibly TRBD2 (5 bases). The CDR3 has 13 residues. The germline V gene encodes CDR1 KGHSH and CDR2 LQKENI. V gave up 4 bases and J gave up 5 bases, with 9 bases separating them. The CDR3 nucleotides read TGTGCCAGCTCACTCGGACTTAACAATGAGCAGTTCTTC. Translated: CASSLGLNNEQFF. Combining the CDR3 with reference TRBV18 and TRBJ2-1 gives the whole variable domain NAGVMQNPRHLVRRRGQEARLRCSPMKGHSHVYWYRQLPEEGLKFMVYLQKENIIDESGMPKERFSAEFPKEGPSILRIQQVVRGDSAAYFCASSLGLNNEQFFGPGTRLTVL.

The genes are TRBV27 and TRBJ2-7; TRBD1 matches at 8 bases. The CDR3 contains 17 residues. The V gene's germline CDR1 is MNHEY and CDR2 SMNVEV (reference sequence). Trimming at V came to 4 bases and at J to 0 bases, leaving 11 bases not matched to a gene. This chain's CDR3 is CASSSHWTGRNSYEQYF. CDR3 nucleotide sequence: TGTGCCAGCAGTTCCCACTGGACAGGGCGGAACTCCTACGAGCAGTACTTC.

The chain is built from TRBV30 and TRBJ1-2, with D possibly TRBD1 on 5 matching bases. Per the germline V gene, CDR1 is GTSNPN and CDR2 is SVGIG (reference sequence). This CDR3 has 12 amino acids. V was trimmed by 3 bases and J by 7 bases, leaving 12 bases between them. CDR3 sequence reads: CAWSEQEGGYTF. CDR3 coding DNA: TGTGCCTGGAGCGAACAGGAGGGTGGCTACACCTTC.

CDR3 in amino acids: CASSPQGASTNEKLFF. The CDR3 region has the DNA TGCGCCAGCAGCCCCCAGGGGGCCTCAACTAATGAAAAACTGTTTTTT. The chain employs TRBV5-1 and TRBJ1-4; 8 positions agree with TRBD1. V shed 4 bases and J 0 bases; nucleotides not matched to a gene: 5. The CDR3 has 16 amino acids. Germline V CDR1 and CDR2: SGHRS, YFSETQ. The variable domain in full, with the rest retrieved from reference TRBV5-1 and TRBJ1-4, is KAGVTQTPRYLIKTRGQQVTLSCSPISGHRSVSWYQQTPGQGLQFLFEYFSETQRNKGNFPGRFSGRQFSNSRSEMNVSTLELGDSALYLCASSPQGASTNEKLFFGSGTQLSVL.

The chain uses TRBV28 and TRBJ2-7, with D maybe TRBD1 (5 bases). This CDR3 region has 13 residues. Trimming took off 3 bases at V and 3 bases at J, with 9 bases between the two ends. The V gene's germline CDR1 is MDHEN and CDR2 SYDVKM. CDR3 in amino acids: CASSLAGFYEQYF. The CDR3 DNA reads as TGTGCCAGCAGTTTGGCAGGGTTCTACGAGCAGTACTTC.

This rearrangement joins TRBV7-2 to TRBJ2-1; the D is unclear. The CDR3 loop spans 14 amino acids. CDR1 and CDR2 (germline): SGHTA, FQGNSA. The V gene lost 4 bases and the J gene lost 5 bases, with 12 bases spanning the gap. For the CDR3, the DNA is TGTGCCAGCAGCTCTTACACAGAAGACAATGAGCAGTTCTTC. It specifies CASSSYTEDNEQFF.

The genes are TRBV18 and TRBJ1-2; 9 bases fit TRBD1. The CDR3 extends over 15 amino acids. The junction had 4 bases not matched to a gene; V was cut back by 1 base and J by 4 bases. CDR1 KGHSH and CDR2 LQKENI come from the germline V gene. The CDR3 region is CASSPRQGGIYGYTF. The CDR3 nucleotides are TGTGCCAGCTCACCACGACAGGGGGGGATCTATGGCTACACCTTC.

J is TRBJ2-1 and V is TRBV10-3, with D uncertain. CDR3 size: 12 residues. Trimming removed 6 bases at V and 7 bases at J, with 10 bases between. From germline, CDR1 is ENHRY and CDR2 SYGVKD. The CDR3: CAISFQGNEQFF. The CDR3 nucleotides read TGTGCCATCAGCTTTCAAGGGAATGAGCAGTTCTTC.

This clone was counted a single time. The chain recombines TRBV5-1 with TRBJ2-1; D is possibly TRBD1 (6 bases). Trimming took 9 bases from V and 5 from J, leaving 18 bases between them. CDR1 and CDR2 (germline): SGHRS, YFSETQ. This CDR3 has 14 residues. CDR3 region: CATSRGTYHNEQFF. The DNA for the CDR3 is TGCGCCACCTCAAGAGGGACATATCACAATGAGCAGTTCTTC.

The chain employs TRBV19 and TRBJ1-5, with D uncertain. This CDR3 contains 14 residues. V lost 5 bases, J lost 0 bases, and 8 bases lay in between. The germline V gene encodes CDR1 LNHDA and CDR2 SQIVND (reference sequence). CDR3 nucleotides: TGTGCCAGTAGTGGTTGGGATAGCAATCAGCCCCAGCATTTT. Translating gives CASSGWDSNQPQHF.

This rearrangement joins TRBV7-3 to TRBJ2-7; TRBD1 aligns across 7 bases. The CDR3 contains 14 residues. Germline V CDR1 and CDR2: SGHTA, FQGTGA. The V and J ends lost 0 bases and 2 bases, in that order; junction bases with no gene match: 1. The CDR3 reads CASSLTGQTYEQYF. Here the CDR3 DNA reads TGTGCCAGCAGCTTAACGGGACAGACCTACGAGCAGTACTTC.

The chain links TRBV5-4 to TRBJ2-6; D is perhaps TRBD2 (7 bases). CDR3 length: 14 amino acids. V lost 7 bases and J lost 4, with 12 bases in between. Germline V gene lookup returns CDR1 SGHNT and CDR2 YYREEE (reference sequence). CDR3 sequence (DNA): TGTGCCAGCCGAGGGGGGGACGGGGCCAACGTCCTGACTTTC. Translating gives CASRGGDGANVLTF.